This T cell receptor (beta chain) emerged from a study of somatic mutations in cytotoxic T cells in rheumatoid arthritis. V lost 2 bases, J lost 4 bases, and 17 bases lay in between. The germline V gene encodes CDR1 MNHEY and CDR2 SVGAGI. The CDR3 spans 16 residues. CD4+ and CD8+ cells were isolated by positive magnetic bead selection, with purity checked by flow cytometry. The data were produced by immunoSEQ multiplex PCR, yet TCRdb's version contains in-frame clones alone and is incomplete. The sample includes 20,000 to 25,000 clones, 86% of them seen just once. The sequencing input was CD8+ T cells sorted from blood. The origin of this receptor is a woman between 45 and 60 years old in good health. The chain links TRBV6-5 to TRBJ2-5; tentatively, D is TRBD1 or TRBD2 (5 bases each). The CDR3 DNA sequence: TGTGCCAGCAGTTACGGGTCAGAGGGACCTCTAGAGACCCAGTACTTC. This gives the protein CASSYGSEGPLETQYF.